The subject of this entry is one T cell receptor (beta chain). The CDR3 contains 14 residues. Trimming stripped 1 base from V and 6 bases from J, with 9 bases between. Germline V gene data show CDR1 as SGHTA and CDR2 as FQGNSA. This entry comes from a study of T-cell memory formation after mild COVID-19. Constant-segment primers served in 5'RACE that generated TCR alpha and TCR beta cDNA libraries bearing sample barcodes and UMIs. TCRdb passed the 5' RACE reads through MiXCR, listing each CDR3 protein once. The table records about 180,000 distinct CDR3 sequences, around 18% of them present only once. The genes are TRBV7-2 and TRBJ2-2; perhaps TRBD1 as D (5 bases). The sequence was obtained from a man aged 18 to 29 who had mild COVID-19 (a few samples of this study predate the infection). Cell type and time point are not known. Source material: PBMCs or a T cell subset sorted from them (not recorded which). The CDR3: CASSLGGLAGELFF. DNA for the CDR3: TGTGCCAGCAGCTTAGGGGGCCTGGCCGGGGAGCTGTTTTTT.